A single sample is the source of the 7 T cell receptor beta chains below, sequenced in a study of T cell responses to AZD1222 COVID-19 vaccine. The protocol was immunoSEQ multiplex PCR, while the TCRdb copy is restricted to in-frame clones and leaves out a portion. The repertoire consists of about 28,000 clones, with roughly 78% occurring once and the leading ten covering 4.5% to 7%. Specimen: peripheral blood, collected on day 0 of AZD1222 vaccination. The receptors shown here come from an adult in good health.

The J gene is TRBJ1-4, the V gene TRBV6-2 or TRBV6-3; TRBD1 matches 8 bases. The CDR3 is 14 residues long. The junction had 5 bases not matched to a gene; V was cut back by 6 bases and J by 5 bases. CDR1 and CDR2 (germline): MNHEY, SVGEGT. CDR3 protein: CASSTDRENEKLFF. The CDR3 DNA reads TGTGCCAGCAGCACGGACAGGGAGAATGAAAAACTGTTTTTT.

This sequence joins TRBV5-5 and TRBJ2-7; TRBD1 agrees at 9 bases. Trimming at V came to 2 bases and at J to 7 bases, leaving 10 bases not matched to a gene. Germline-derived CDR1 and CDR2 are SGHKS and YYEKEE (reference sequence). This CDR3 contains 15 residues. Here the CDR3 DNA reads TGTGCCAGCAGCTTACAAGCCGGGACAGGGTTGGAGCAGTACTTC. Residues: CASSLQAGTGLEQYF.

V usage is TRBV4-3 and J usage is TRBJ2-3, with no clear D. The CDR3 loop spans 13 amino acids. V was clipped by 1 base and J by 4 bases, with 6 bases between them. Germline lookup yields CDR1 LGHNA and CDR2 YSLEER. CDR3 nucleotides: TGCGCCAGCAGCCAAGGCCTCGCAGATACGCAGTATTTT. This translates into CASSQGLADTQYF.

This chain joins TRBV6-5 and TRBJ1-2; 10 nucleotides align to TRBD1. Trimming cost V 5 bases and J 0 bases; bases outside gene matches: 3. The CDR3 extends over 15 amino acids. Germline V gene lookup returns CDR1 MNHEY and CDR2 SVGAGI. DNA of the CDR3: TGTGCCAGCAGTACCGGGACAGGGGCTAACTATGGCTACACCTTC. Protein product: CASSTGTGANYGYTF.

The gene calls are TRBV2 and TRBJ1-5; D gene uncertain. The germline CDR1 and CDR2 sequences are SNHLY and FYNNEI. CDR3 length equals 14 residues. V was trimmed by 4 bases and J by 1 base, leaving 8 bases between them. The CDR3 DNA follows: TGTGCCAGCAGTGGTAGTATAAGCAATCAGCCCCAGCATTTT. Translation: CASSGSISNQPQHF.

The J gene is TRBJ2-1, the V gene TRBV6-5, with a tentative D call TRBD2 (6 bases). Germline CDR1 MNHEY, CDR2 SVGAGI. The V end was cut by 6 bases, the J end by 10 bases, with 13 bases between. CDR3 length: 12 residues. CDR3 coding DNA: TGTGCCAGCAGCCGACTAGGGCTCGAGCAGTTCTTC. It is translated as CASSRLGLEQFF.

The rearrangement joins TRBV19 to TRBJ1-6, with a weak D call TRBD1 (5 bases). CDR1 and CDR2 (germline): LNHDA, SQIVND (reference sequence). The CDR3 loop spans 15 amino acids. Trimming took off 3 bases at V and 10 bases at J, with 16 bases between the two ends. The CDR3 DNA sequence: TGTGCCAGTAGTATCCCCGGGCGACAGCGATCACCCCTCCACTTT. It specifies CASSIPGRQRSPLHF.